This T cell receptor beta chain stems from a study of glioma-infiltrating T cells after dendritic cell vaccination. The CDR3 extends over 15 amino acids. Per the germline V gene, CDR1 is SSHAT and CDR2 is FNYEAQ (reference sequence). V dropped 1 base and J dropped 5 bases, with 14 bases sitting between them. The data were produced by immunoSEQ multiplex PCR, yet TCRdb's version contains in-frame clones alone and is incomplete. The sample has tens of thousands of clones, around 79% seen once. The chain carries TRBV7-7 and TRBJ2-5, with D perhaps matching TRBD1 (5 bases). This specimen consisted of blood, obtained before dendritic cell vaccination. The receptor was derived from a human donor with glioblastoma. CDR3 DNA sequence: TGTGCCAGCAGCTTAGGGGGCAGCAACGGGGAGACCCAGTACTTC. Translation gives CASSLGGSNGETQYF.